These 15 T cell receptor beta chains share one sample of origin, sequenced in a study of shared T cell receptors in the human thymus. The table came from immunoSEQ multiplex PCR; TCRdb's copy has only in-frame clones and leaves some out. The sample consists of about 660,000 clones, around nine tenths of them appearing once. Another study also made use of these data, one on human thymus T cells.

Specimen: thymocytes. The receptor source for this set is a boy under two years old with a congenital heart defect.

This clone has just a few counts. V and J are TRBV9 and TRBJ1-1; no clear D gene. The CDR3 sequence is 14 residues long. Trimming cost V 4 bases and J 4 bases, with 14 bases left between them. Looked up from germline, CDR1 is SGDLS and CDR2 is YYNGEE. The CDR3 DNA reads as TGTGCCAGCAGCCCCCCTACGGGGAGCACTGAAGCTTTCTTT. Amino acids: CASSPPTGSTEAFF.

The chain links TRBV28 to TRBJ1-3; no definite D call. Germline V gene lookup returns CDR1 MDHEN and CDR2 SYDVKM. V lost 1 base and J 0 bases, leaving 7 bases between the germline ends. The CDR3 sequence is 15 residues long. CDR3 in amino acids: CASSLLTASGNTIYF. The DNA for the CDR3 is TGTGCCAGCAGTTTATTAACAGCCTCTGGAAACACCATATATTTT. The entire variable domain, with the rest obtained from reference TRBV28 and TRBJ1-3, is as follows: DVKVTQSSRYLVKRTGEKVFLECVQDMDHENMFWYRQDPGLGLRLIYFSYDVKMKEKGDIPEGYSVSREKKERFSLILESASTNQTSMYLCASSLLTASGNTIYFGEGSWLTVV.

The rearrangement links TRBV30 to TRBJ2-3, with D perhaps matching TRBD1 (5 bases). Deletions cut 4 bases from V and 3 bases from J, with 8 bases between. Germline V CDR1 and CDR2: GTSNPN, SVGIG (reference sequence). The CDR3 length is 12 residues. The CDR3 coding sequence is TGTGCCTGGACAGGGCCGACAGATACGCAGTATTTT. This codes for CAWTGPTDTQYF.

The chain couples TRBV7-9 to TRBJ2-5; 7 bases line up with TRBD2. This CDR3 region has 12 residues. CDR1 SEHNR and CDR2 FQNEAQ come from the germline V gene (reference sequence). V trimming: 5 bases; J trimming: 11 bases; junction bases outside the gene matches: 8. CDR3: CASSLPLREQYF. CDR3 bases: TGTGCCAGCAGCCTGCCTCTGCGGGAGCAGTACTTC.

The V and J genes are TRBV27 and TRBJ2-7, with TRBD2 identical over 9 bases. V shed 6 bases, J shed 4 bases, and the junction held 13 bases outside the gene matches. Germline CDR1 reads MNHEY; CDR2 reads SMNVEV (reference sequence). The CDR3 runs 16 residues. The CDR3 coding sequence is TGTGCCAGCAGCCACCGCGGGACTAGCCGGACTTACGAGCAGTACTTC. This translates into CASSHRGTSRTYEQYF.

V usage is TRBV14 and J usage is TRBJ2-1, with TRBD2 identical over 12 bases. CDR1 and CDR2 (germline): SGHDN, FVKESK. V was pared by 0 bases and J by 3 bases, with 15 bases of the junction left unmatched. The CDR3 loop spans 21 amino acids. The CDR3 spells CASSQDATSGRSINFYNEQFF. The DNA for the CDR3 is TGTGCCAGCAGCCAAGACGCGACTAGCGGGAGAAGTATTAACTTCTACAATGAGCAGTTCTTC.

V usage is TRBV11-3 and J usage is TRBJ2-5; D uncertain. This CDR3 has 14 amino acids. Germline lookup yields CDR1 SGHNT and CDR2 YENEEA. With 0 bases removed from V and 5 bases from J, the gap between germline ends came to 10 bases. The CDR3: CASSLEGNGETQYF. The CDR3 coding sequence is TGTGCCAGCAGCTTAGAAGGAAACGGGGAGACCCAGTACTTC.

The rearrangement links TRBV7-8 to TRBJ1-1; perhaps TRBD1 as D (6 bases). This CDR3 comprises 14 residues. Trimming took 1 base from V and 7 from J, leaving 13 bases between them. Germline V CDR1 and CDR2: SGHVS, FQNEAQ. CDR3 sequence: CASSLGGHPLEAFF. In DNA form, the CDR3 reads TGTGCCAGCAGCTTAGGGGGGCACCCCCTTGAAGCTTTCTTT.

The chain couples TRBV10-3 to TRBJ2-2, with a tentative D call TRBD2 (5 bases). V was pared by 6 bases and J by 1 base, with 15 bases between. The CDR3 covers 16 residues. The germline V gene has CDR1 ENHRY and CDR2 SYGVKD. Written as DNA, the CDR3 is TGTGCCATCAGGGGAGTCAGGAAGGGGAACACCGGGGAGCTGTTTTTT. Encoded protein: CAIRGVRKGNTGELFF.

The chain recombines TRBV27 with TRBJ2-1; 9 bases map to TRBD1. Germline V lookup: CDR1 MNHEY, CDR2 SMNVEV (reference sequence). The ends lost 0 bases at V and 4 bases at J; junction bases unmatched: 4. The CDR3 spans 16 residues. This CDR3 reads CASSLSSGQGYNEQFF. The DNA for the CDR3 is TGTGCCAGCAGTTTATCTTCGGGACAGGGATACAATGAGCAGTTCTTC.

The chain employs TRBV5-1 and TRBJ2-2; TRBD1 is a possible D gene (5 bases). Germline CDR1 SGHRS, CDR2 YFSETQ. V lost 4 bases, J lost 9 bases, and 13 bases lay in between. CDR3 length: 13 amino acids. The CDR3, as DNA: TGCGCCAGCAGCGCTGGGGCGCGCCGGGAGCTGTTTTTT. Encoded protein: CASSAGARRELFF.

The chain combines TRBV4-3 with TRBJ2-7; 9 nucleotides align to TRBD1. The germline CDR1 and CDR2 sequences are LGHNA and YSLEER. This CDR3 region has 14 residues. The V gene end was trimmed by 3 bases and the J gene end by 2 bases; junction bases not matched to a gene: 2. This chain's CDR3 is CASSQGQGAYEQYF. In nucleotides, the CDR3 is TGCGCCAGCAGCCAGGGACAGGGTGCCTACGAGCAGTACTTC.

The chain couples TRBV4-1 to TRBJ2-7; 13 bases fit TRBD2. Germline-derived CDR1 and CDR2 are MGHRA and YSYEKL. There are 15 residues in the CDR3. Trimming took 1 base from V and 5 from J; bases not matched to a gene: 2. CDR3 protein: CASSQGTSGRDEQYF. The CDR3 coding sequence is TGCGCCAGCAGCCAAGGGACTAGCGGGAGAGACGAGCAGTACTTC.

The chain joins TRBV30 to TRBJ2-7; 13 bases agree with TRBD2. This CDR3 comprises 13 residues. The germline CDR1 and CDR2 sequences are GTSNPN and SVGIG (reference sequence). With 5 bases clipped from V and 7 bases from J, the junction kept 5 bases outside the gene matches. This chain's CDR3 is CAWGLAGAGEQYF. Here the CDR3 DNA reads TGTGCCTGGGGACTAGCGGGAGCCGGGGAGCAGTACTTC.

The chain links TRBV2 to TRBJ1-4; D gene unclear. Deletions cut 6 bases from V and 0 bases from J, with 11 bases between. Germline CDR1 is SNHLY and CDR2 is FYNNEI. The CDR3 is made up of 15 amino acids. The DNA for the CDR3 is TGTGCCAGCAGGACCGCAAGCGCAACTAATGAAAAACTGTTTTTT. It translates to CASRTASATNEKLFF.